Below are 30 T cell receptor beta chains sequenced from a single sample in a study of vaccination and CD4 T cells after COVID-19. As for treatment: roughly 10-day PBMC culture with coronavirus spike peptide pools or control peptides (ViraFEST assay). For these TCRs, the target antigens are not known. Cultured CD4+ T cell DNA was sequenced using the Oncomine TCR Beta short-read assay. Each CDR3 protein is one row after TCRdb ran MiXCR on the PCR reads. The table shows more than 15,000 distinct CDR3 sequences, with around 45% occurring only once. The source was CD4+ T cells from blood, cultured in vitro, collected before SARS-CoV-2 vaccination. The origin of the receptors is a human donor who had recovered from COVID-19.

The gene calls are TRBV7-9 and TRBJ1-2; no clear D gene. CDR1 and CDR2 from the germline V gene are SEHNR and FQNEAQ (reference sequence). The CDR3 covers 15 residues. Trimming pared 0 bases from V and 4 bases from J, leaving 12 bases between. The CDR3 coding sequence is TGTGCCAGCAGCTTAGCCAGCCCTCCCCTCTATGGCTACACCTTC. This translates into CASSLASPPLYGYTF.

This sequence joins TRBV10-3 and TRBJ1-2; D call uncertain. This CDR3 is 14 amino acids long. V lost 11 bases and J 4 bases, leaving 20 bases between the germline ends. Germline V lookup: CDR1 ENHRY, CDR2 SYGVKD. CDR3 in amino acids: CALSPGRALYGYTF. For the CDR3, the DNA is TGTGCCCTCTCTCCGGGCAGAGCCCTCTATGGCTACACCTTC.

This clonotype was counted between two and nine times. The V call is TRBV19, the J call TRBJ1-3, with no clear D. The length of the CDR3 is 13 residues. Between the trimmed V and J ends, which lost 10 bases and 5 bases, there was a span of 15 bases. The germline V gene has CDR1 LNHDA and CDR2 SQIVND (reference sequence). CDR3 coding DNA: TGTGCCACTCAAAGAGGGTATCGAAACACCATATATTTT. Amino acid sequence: CATQRGYRNTIYF.

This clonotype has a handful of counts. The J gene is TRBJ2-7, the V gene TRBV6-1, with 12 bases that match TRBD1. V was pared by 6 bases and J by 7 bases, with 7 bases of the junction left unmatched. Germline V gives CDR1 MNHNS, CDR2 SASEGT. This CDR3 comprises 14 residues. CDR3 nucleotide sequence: TGTGCCAGCAGGGCCCGGGACAGGGGGCGGGAGCAGTACTTC. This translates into CASRARDRGREQYF.

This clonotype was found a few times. The CDR3 reads CASSELRDRGYTF. The CDR3 DNA sequence: TGTGCCAGCAGTGAATTAAGGGACAGAGGCTACACCTTC. This chain connects TRBV6-1 to TRBJ1-2; 7 bases agree with TRBD1. Germline V gene sequence: CDR1 MNHNS, CDR2 SASEGT. With 2 bases clipped from V and 8 bases from J, the junction kept 5 bases outside the gene matches. The CDR3 is 13 residues long.

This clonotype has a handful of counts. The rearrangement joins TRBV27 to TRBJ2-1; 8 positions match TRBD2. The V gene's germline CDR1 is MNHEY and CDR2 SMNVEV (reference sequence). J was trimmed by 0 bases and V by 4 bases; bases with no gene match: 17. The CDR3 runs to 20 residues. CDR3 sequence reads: CASSSTRTSPYSSSYNEQFF. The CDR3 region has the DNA TGTGCCAGCAGTTCCACCCGGACTAGCCCGTATTCTAGCTCCTACAATGAGCAGTTCTTC.

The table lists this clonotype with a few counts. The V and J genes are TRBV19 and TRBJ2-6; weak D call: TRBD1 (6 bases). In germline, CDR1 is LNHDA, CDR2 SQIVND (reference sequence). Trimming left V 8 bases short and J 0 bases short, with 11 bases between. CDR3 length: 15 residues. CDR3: CASAQGSSGANVLTF. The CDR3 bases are TGTGCCAGTGCCCAGGGGAGCTCTGGGGCCAACGTCCTGACTTTC.

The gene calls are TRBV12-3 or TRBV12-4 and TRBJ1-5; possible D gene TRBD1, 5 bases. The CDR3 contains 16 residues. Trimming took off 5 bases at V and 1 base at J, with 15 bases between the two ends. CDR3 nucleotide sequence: TGTGCCAGCAGTCGTTTTCGGGACTCCAGCAATCAGCCCCAGCATTTT. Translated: CASSRFRDSSNQPQHF.

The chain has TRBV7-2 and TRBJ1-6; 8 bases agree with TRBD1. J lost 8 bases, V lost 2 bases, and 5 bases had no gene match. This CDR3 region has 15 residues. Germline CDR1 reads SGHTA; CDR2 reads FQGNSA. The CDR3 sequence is CASSLSRGRDSPLHF. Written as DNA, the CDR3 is TGTGCCAGCAGCTTATCCAGGGGGCGAGATTCACCCCTCCACTTT.

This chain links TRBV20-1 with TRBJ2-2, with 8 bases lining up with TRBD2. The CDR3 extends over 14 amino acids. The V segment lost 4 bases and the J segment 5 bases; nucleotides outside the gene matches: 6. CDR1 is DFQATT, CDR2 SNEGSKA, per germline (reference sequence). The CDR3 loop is CSATSGPGTGELFF. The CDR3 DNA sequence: TGCAGTGCTACTAGCGGGCCAGGGACCGGGGAGCTGTTTTTT.

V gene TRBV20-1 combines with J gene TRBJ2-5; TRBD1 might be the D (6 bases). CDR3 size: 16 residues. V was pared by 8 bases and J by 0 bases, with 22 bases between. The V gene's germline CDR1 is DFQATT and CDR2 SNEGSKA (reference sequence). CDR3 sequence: CSTKPRWQGNQETQYF. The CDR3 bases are TGCAGTACTAAGCCGAGGTGGCAGGGGAACCAAGAGACCCAGTACTTC.

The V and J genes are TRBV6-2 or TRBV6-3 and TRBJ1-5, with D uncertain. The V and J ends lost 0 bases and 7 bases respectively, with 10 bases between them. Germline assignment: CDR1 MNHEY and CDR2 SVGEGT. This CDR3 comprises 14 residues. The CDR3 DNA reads TGTGCCAGCAGTTACTCGCGAGTGGCCCAGCCCCAGCATTTT. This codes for CASSYSRVAQPQHF.

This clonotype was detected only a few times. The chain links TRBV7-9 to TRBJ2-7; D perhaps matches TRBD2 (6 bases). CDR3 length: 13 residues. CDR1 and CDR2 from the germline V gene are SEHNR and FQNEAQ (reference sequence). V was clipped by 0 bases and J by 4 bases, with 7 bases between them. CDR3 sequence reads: CASSLAGGYEQYF. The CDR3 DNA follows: TGTGCCAGCAGCTTAGCCGGGGGTTACGAGCAGTACTTC. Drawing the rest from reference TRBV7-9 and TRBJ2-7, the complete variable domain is DTGVSQNPRHKITKRGQNVTFRCDPISEHNRLYWYRQTLGQGPEFLTYFQNEAQLEKSRLLSDRFSAERPKGSFSTLEIQRTEQGDSAMYLCASSLAGGYEQYFGPGTRLTVT.

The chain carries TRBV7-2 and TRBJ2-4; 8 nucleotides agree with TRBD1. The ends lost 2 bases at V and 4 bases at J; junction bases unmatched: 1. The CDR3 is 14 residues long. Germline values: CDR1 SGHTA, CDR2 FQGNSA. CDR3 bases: TGTGCCAGCAGCTTAAACAGGGGGAAAAACATTCAGTACTTC. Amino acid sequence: CASSLNRGKNIQYF.

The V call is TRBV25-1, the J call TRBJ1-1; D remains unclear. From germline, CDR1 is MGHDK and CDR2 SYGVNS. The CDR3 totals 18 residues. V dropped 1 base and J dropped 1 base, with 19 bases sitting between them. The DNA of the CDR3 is TGTGCCAGCAGTGAATCCCTCGGGAGACCGGGCCGGAACACTGAAGCTTTCTTT. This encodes CASSESLGRPGRNTEAFF.

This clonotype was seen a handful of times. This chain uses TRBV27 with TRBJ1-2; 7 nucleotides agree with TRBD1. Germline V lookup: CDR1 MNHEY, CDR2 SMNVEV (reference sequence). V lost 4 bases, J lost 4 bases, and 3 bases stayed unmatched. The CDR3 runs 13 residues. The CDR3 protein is CASSSRTGYGYTF. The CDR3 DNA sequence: TGTGCCAGCAGTTCTCGGACAGGCTATGGCTACACCTTC.

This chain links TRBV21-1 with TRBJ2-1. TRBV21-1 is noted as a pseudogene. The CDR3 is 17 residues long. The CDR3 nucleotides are TGTGCCAGCAGCAAAGTTCATTGTGGCTCCTCCTACAATGAGCAGTTCTTC. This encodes CASSKVHCGSSYNEQFF.

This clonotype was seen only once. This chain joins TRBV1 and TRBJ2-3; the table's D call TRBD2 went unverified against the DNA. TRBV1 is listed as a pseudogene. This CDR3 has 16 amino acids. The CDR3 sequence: CTSSQWRAESTDTQYF. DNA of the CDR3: TGCACCAGCAGCCAATGGAGAGCGGAGAGCACAGATACGCAGTATTTT.

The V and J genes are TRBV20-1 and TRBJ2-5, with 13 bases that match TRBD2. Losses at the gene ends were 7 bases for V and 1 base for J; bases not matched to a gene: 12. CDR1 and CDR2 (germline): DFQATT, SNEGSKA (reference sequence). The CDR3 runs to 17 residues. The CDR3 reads CSGGGTSGTLAQETQYF. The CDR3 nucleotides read TGCAGTGGGGGTGGGACTAGCGGGACTTTAGCCCAAGAGACCCAGTACTTC.

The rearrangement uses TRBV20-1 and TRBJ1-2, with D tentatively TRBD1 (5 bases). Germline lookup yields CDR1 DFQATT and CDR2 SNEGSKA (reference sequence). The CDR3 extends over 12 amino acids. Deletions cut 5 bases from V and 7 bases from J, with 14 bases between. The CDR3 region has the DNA TGCAGTGCTCTATCAGGGTTGAGTGGCTACACCTTC. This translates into CSALSGLSGYTF.

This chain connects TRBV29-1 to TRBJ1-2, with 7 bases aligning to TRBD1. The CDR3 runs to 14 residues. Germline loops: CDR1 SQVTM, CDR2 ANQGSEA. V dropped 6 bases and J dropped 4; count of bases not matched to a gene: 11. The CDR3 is CSVDRDRDFYGYTF. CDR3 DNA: TGCAGCGTGGATAGAGACAGGGACTTCTATGGCTACACCTTC.

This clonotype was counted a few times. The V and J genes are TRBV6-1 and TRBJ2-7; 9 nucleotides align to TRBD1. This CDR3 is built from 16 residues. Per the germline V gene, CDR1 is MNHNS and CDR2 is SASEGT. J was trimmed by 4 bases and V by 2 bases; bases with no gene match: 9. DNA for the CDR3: TGTGCCAGCAGTGAAAATCCGGGACAGGGCTTATACGAGCAGTACTTC. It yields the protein CASSENPGQGLYEQYF.

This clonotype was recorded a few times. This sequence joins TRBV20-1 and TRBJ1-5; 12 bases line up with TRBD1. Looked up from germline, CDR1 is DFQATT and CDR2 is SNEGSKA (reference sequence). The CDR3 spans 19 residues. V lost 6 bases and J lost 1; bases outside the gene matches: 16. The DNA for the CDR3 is TGCAGTGCACAAACTCACCGGGACAGGGGGCGCGGAAGCAATCAGCCCCAGCATTTT. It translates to CSAQTHRDRGRGSNQPQHF.

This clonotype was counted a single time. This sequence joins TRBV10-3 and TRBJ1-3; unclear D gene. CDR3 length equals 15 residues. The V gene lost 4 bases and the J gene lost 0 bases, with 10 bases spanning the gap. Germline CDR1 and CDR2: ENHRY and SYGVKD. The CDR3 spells CAISGTYTSGNTIYF. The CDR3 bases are TGTGCCATCAGTGGTACGTACACCTCTGGAAACACCATATATTTT.

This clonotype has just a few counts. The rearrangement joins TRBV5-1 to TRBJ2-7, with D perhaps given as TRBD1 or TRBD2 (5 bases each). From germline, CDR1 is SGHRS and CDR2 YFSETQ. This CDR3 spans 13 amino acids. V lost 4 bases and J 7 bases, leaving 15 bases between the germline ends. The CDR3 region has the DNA TGCGCCAGCAGCCCTGGGACGCTCGGGGAGCAGTACTTC. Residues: CASSPGTLGEQYF.

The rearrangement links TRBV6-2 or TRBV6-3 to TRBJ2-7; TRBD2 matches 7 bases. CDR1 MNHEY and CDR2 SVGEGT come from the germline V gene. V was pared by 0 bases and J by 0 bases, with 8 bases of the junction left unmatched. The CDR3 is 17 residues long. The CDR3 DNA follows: TGTGCCAGCAGTTACTCGGTTCTAGCGGCATACTCCTACGAGCAGTACTTC. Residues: CASSYSVLAAYSYEQYF.

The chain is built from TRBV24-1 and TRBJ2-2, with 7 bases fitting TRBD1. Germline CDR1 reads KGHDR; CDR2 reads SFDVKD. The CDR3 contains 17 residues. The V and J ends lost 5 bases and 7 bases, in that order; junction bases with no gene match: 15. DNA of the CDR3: TGTGCCACCAGTGGAACGAGGACAGGATACGTGAACGGGGAGCTGTTTTTT. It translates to CATSGTRTGYVNGELFF.

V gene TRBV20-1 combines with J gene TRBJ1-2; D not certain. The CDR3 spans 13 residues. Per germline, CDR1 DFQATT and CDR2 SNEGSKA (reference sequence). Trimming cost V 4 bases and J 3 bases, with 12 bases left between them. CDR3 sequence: CSANRRGDYGYTF. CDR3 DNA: TGCAGTGCTAACCGGAGAGGAGACTATGGCTACACCTTC.

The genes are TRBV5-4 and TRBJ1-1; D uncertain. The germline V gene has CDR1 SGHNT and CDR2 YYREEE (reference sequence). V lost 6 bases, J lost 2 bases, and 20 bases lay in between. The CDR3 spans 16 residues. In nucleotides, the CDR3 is TGTGCCAGCAACCCTCGGTCGGGAGGGATTAACACTGAAGCTTTCTTT. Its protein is CASNPRSGGINTEAFF.

CDR3 DNA: TGTGCCAGCAGTTACTCGTCATTAGGGGCTAGCGGGGGATACACCTACGAGCAGTACTTC. Amino acid sequence: CASSYSSLGASGGYTYEQYF. This sequence joins TRBV6-2 or TRBV6-3 and TRBJ2-7, with TRBD2 matching over 10 bases. This CDR3 contains 20 residues. The junction had 16 bases not matched to a gene; V was cut back by 0 bases and J by 2 bases. The germline V gene has CDR1 MNHEY and CDR2 SVGEGT.